The 13 T cell receptor beta chains given below trace back to one sample, sequenced in a study of shared clonotypes between healthy human individuals (dated by TCRdb to 2020 to 2022). Library creation used the immunoSEQ multiplex PCR assay. TCRdb re-hosts the immuneACCESS table, in-frame sequences only. Its copies lack some clones; in the studies checked, an unresolved V gene accounts for under half of them, and the cause for the rest is not known. Counted in this sample were more than 2,000,000 clones; approximately 95% of them appeared once. About 0.39% of the sample comes from the top ten. The sample was naive CD4+ T cells from PBMCs. In the paper's terms, the cell subset or site label means: CD45RA+ positively selected. All receptors derive from a young man in good health. Some clones in this sample may be carry-over from other donors' samples.

The CDR3 DNA follows: TGTGCCAGCAGTGTGAGACAGGCGCCCACCATATATTTT. This gives the protein CASSVRQAPTIYF. The chain has TRBV28 and TRBJ1-3; a weak D match, TRBD1 (6 bases). Germline V CDR1 and CDR2: MDHEN, SYDVKM. V was shortened by 5 bases and J by 9 bases, with 14 bases between the two germline ends. There are 13 residues in the CDR3.

J is TRBJ1-5 and V is TRBV15, with a possible D match to TRBD1 (6 bases). CDR3 length: 14 residues. V was cut by 0 bases and J by 4 bases, with 7 bases left in between. Germline values: CDR1 LNHNV, CDR2 YYDKDF (reference sequence). Here the CDR3 reads CATSRDQGNQPQHF. In DNA, the CDR3 is TGTGCCACCAGCAGAGATCAGGGGAATCAGCCCCAGCATTTT.

This rearrangement joins TRBV7-2 to TRBJ2-3, with 8 bases fitting TRBD2. Germline V gives CDR1 SGHTA, CDR2 FQGNSA. This CDR3 has 15 amino acids. Unmatched junction bases numbered 10, after V lost 11 bases and J lost 0 bases. The CDR3 DNA reads TGTGCCGAGGGGGGTACTAGCGGAAGCACAGATACGCAGTATTTT. Translating gives CAEGGTSGSTDTQYF.

The chain joins TRBV7-8 to TRBJ1-5; D is possibly TRBD1 (5 bases). The ends were cut back, 2 bases at V and 1 base at J, with 12 bases in the middle. CDR3 size: 16 residues. Germline V lookup: CDR1 SGHVS, CDR2 FQNEAQ. For the CDR3, the DNA is TGTGCCAGCAGCTTACTTGGGGGACCGAGCAATCAGCCCCAGCATTTT. It is translated as CASSLLGGPSNQPQHF.

In DNA, the CDR3 is TGCGCCAGCAGCCGGGCGGGGAGTGGGCTCTATGGCTACACCTTC. This sequence encodes CASSRAGSGLYGYTF. The J gene is TRBJ1-2, the V gene TRBV5-1; D is uncertain. The CDR3 consists of 15 residues. V dropped 4 bases and J dropped 4 bases, with 17 bases sitting between them. Germline assignment: CDR1 SGHRS and CDR2 YFSETQ.

In DNA, the CDR3 is TGTGCCAGCTCACCAGAAGGGAATCGGAATCAGCCCCAGCATTTT. Translation gives CASSPEGNRNQPQHF. The V and J genes are TRBV18 and TRBJ1-5, with D uncertain. V dropped 2 bases and J dropped 4 bases, with 12 bases sitting between them. Germline lookup yields CDR1 KGHSH and CDR2 LQKENI. The CDR3 spans 15 residues.

The rearrangement uses TRBV12-5 and TRBJ2-2; D gene unclear. The CDR3 length is 14 residues. Germline CDR1 LGHNT, CDR2 FRNRAP. Trimming shortened V by 4 bases and J by 5 bases, and 11 bases separated the two germline ends. CDR3 sequence: CASGSDTFTGELFF. As DNA, the CDR3 is TGTGCTAGTGGTTCCGATACATTTACCGGGGAGCTGTTTTTT.

This chain uses TRBV7-2 with TRBJ2-3, with D possibly matching TRBD2 (7 bases). This CDR3 contains 16 residues. CDR1 is SGHTA, CDR2 FQGNSA, per germline. Trimming took 2 bases from V and 2 from J, leaving 14 bases between them. CDR3 bases: TGTGCCAGCAGCTTATGGGGGGGACATCCCACAGATACGCAGTATTTT. Residues: CASSLWGGHPTDTQYF.

The genes are TRBV6-6 and TRBJ1-4; no firm D call. Germline lookup yields CDR1 MNHNY and CDR2 SVGAGI (reference sequence). The CDR3 loop spans 15 amino acids. The V end was cut by 2 bases, the J end by 8 bases, with 15 bases between. Written as DNA, the CDR3 is TGTGCCAGCAGTTACCAGAGAGTCGGGCAGGAAAAACTGTTTTTT. Translated: CASSYQRVGQEKLFF.

J is TRBJ2-7 and V is TRBV19; 13 positions agree with TRBD2. The germline CDR1 and CDR2 sequences are LNHDA and SQIVND (reference sequence). Trimming at V came to 4 bases and at J to 7 bases, leaving 7 bases not matched to a gene. The CDR3 contains 15 residues. The DNA of the CDR3 is TGTGCCAGTAGTAGAGGACTAGCGGGGGTTTGGGAGCAGTACTTC. As protein: CASSRGLAGVWEQYF.

Concerning this clone itself: Other DNA sequences within the sample encode an identical CDR3. The chain joins TRBV7-3 to TRBJ2-7, with D tentatively TRBD1 or TRBD2 (5 bases each). The ends were cut back, 4 bases at V and 4 bases at J, with 11 bases in the middle. Germline CDR1 and CDR2: SGHTA and FQGTGA. The CDR3 totals 13 residues. Written as DNA, the CDR3 is TGTGCCAGCAGCTCCCGGGGCGGATACGAGCAGTACTTC. This codes for CASSSRGGYEQYF. Using reference TRBV7-3 and TRBJ2-7 for the parts outside the CDR3, the full variable domain is GAGVSQTPSNKVTEKGKYVELRCDPISGHTALYWYRQSLGQGPEFLIYFQGTGAADDSGLPNDRFFAVRPEGSVSTLKIQRTERGDSAVYLCASSSRGGYEQYFGPGTRLTVT.

The chain recombines TRBV4-1 with TRBJ2-7; 11 bases map to TRBD2. The CDR3 runs 16 residues. Trimming removed 5 bases from V and 0 bases from J; junction bases left unmatched: 6. Germline V gene sequence: CDR1 MGHRA, CDR2 YSYEKL. CDR3 residues: CASSKLAGVISYEQYF. The CDR3 DNA is TGCGCCAGCAGCAAACTAGCGGGAGTGATCTCCTACGAGCAGTACTTC.

The chain uses TRBV6-6 and TRBJ2-7; weak D call: TRBD1 (5 bases). The CDR3 is made up of 15 amino acids. Germline assignment: CDR1 MNHNY and CDR2 SVGAGI (reference sequence). V lost 5 bases and J 1 base, leaving 15 bases between the germline ends. CDR3 nucleotides: TGTGCCAGCAGTACAAGATTTGACAGTTCCTACGAGCAGTACTTC. Amino acids: CASSTRFDSSYEQYF.